The sequence of this T cell receptor beta chain was determined in a study of CD8+CD57+ T cells in acquired aplastic anemia. Between the trimmed V and J ends, which lost 6 bases and 3 bases, there was a span of 18 bases. Germline CDR1 MNHNS, CDR2 SASEGT. The CDR3 length is 16 residues. All sequencing subjects had displayed CD8+CD57+ cell expansion on flow cytometry. Template material for TCR beta VDJ and CDR3 profiling consisted of genomic DNA. TCRdb re-called the reads with MiXCR, one entry per CDR3 protein. Of 150,000 or so distinct CDR3 sequences listed, 45% to 55% are singletons. V gene TRBV6-1 combines with J gene TRBJ1-3; weak D call: TRBD1 (5 bases). This receptor was obtained from a human donor with aplastic anemia. Sequenced input: sorted CD4+, CD8+, or CD8+CD57+ T cells (not recorded which) from PBMCs. The CDR3: CASRNPRGGDGNTIYF. In DNA form, the CDR3 reads TGTGCCAGCAGAAACCCGCGTGGAGGGGATGGAAACACCATATATTTT.